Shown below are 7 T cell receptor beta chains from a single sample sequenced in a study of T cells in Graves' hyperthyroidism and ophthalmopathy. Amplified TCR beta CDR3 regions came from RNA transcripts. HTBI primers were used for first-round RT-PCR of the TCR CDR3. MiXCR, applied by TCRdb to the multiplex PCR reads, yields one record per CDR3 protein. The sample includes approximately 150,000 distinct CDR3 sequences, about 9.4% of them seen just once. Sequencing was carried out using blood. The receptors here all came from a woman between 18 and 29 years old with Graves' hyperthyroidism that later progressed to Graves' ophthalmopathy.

DNA for the CDR3: TGTGCCAGCAGCGTGAAAATCGATGAGCAGTTCTTC. It translates to CASSVKIDEQFF. This chain uses TRBV9 with TRBJ2-1; D ambiguous. The V end lost 2 bases, the J end lost 8 bases, and 8 bases lay between the germline ends. There are 12 residues in the CDR3. Germline CDR1 is SGDLS and CDR2 is YYNGEE. Full variable domain (outside the CDR3, taken from reference TRBV9 and TRBJ2-1): DSGVTQTPKHLITATGQRVTLRCSPRSGDLSVYWYQQSLDQGLQFLIQYYNGEERAKGNILERFSAQQFPDLHSELNLSSLELGDSALYFCASSVKIDEQFFGPGTRLTVL.

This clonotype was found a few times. The CDR3 loop is CAWSPVYPYEQYF. The CDR3 coding sequence is TGTGCCTGGAGTCCAGTTTACCCCTACGAGCAGTACTTC. V gene TRBV30 combines with J gene TRBJ2-7; D is unclear. Between the trimmed V and J ends, which lost 2 bases and 2 bases, there was a span of 10 bases. The CDR3 has 13 amino acids. Germline V gene data show CDR1 as GTSNPN and CDR2 as SVGIG (reference sequence).

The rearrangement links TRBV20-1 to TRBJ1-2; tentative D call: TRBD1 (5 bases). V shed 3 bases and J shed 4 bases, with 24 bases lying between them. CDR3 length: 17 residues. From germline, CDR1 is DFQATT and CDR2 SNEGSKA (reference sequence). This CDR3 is CSARTVSRDRSTYGYTF. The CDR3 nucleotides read TGCAGTGCTAGGACCGTTTCCCGGGACCGCTCCACCTATGGCTACACCTTC.

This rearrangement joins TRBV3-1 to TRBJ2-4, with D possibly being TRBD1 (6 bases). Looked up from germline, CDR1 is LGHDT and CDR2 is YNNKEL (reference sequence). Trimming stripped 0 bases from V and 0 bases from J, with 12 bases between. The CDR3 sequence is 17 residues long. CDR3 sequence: CASSQEGAVIAKNIQYF. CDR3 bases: TGTGCCAGCAGCCAAGAGGGGGCCGTAATAGCCAAAAACATTCAGTACTTC.

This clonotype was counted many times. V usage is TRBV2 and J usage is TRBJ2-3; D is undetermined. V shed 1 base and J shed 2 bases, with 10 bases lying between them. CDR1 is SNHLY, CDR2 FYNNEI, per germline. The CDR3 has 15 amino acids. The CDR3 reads CASSEEATPTDTQYF. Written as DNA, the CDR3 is TGTGCCAGCAGTGAAGAGGCGACTCCCACAGATACGCAGTATTTT.

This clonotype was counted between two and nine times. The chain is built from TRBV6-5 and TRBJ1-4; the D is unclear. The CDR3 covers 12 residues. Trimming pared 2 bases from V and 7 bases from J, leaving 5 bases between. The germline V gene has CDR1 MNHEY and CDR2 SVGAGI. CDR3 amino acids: CASSYVGEKLFF. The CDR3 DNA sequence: TGTGCCAGCAGTTACGTGGGTGAAAAACTGTTTTTT.

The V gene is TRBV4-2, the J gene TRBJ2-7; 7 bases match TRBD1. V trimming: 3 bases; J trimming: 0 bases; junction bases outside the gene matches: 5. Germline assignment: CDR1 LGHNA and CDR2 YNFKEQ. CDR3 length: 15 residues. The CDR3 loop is CASSQNRGPSYEQYF. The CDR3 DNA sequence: TGTGCCAGCAGCCAGAACAGGGGACCCTCCTACGAGCAGTACTTC.